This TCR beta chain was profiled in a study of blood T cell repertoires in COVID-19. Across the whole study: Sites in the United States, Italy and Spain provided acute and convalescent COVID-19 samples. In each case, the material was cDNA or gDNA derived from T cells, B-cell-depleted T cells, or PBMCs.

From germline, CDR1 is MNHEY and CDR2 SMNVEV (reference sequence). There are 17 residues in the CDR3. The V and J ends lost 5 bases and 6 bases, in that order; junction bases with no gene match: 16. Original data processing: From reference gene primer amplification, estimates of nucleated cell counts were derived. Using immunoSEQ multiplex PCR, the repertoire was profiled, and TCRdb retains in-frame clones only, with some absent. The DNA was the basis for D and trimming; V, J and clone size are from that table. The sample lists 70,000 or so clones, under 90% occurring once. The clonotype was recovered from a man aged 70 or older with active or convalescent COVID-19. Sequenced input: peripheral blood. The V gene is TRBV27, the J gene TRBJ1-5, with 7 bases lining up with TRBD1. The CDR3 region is CASSPTPTGSLGQPQHF. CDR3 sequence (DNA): TGTGCCAGCAGTCCTACCCCGACAGGGTCTTTAGGTCAGCCCCAGCATTTT.